A single sample gave rise to the 14 T cell receptor beta chains below, sequenced in a study of T cell changes during pregnancy in multiple sclerosis. Clones were sequenced by immunoSEQ multiplex PCR, and TCRdb holds only the in-frame ones, with some missing. The repertoire holds about 49,000 clones, with nearly 95% as singletons. This material consisted of peripheral blood, taken after pregnancy. The receptors were gathered from a female donor with multiple sclerosis, enrolled in a pregnancy study.

V gene TRBV7-9 combines with J gene TRBJ2-6; D call uncertain. The germline gives CDR1 SEHNR, CDR2 FQNEAQ (reference sequence). The CDR3 spans 15 residues. V shed 0 bases and J shed 2 bases, with 5 bases lying between them. The DNA for the CDR3 is TGTGCCAGCAGCTTAGCGGCAGCTGGGGCCAACGTCCTGACTTTC. Translated, it gives CASSLAAAGANVLTF.

V usage is TRBV4-2 and J usage is TRBJ2-1; D possibly corresponds to TRBD1 (6 bases). V shed 0 bases and J shed 4 bases, with 13 bases lying between them. Germline loops: CDR1 LGHNA, CDR2 YNFKEQ. The CDR3 covers 16 residues. CDR3 coding DNA: TGTGCCAGCAGCCAAGATGAGGGGGTAGGGTACAATGAGCAGTTCTTC. Amino acids: CASSQDEGVGYNEQFF.

The V call is TRBV19, the J call TRBJ2-3, with 10 bases fitting TRBD2. CDR1 LNHDA and CDR2 SQIVND come from the germline V gene (reference sequence). This CDR3 is 14 amino acids long. Trimming removed 9 bases from V and 6 bases from J; junction bases left unmatched: 9. The CDR3 is CASRLAGVADTQYF. The DNA for the CDR3 is TGTGCCAGCCGGCTAGCGGGGGTAGCGGATACGCAGTATTTT.

This chain joins TRBV9 and TRBJ1-4, with TRBD1 as a possible D gene (6 bases). This CDR3 contains 16 residues. V lost 3 bases and J lost 7, with 19 bases in between. CDR1 and CDR2 from the germline V gene are SGDLS and YYNGEE. CDR3 region: CASSEGSGVAGEKLFF. CDR3 sequence (DNA): TGTGCCAGCAGCGAAGGGTCAGGGGTAGCGGGTGAAAAACTGTTTTTT.

The chain is built from TRBV7-9 and TRBJ1-2; 9 bases map to TRBD1. J gave up 4 bases and V 9 bases, and 3 bases lay outside the gene matches. Per germline, CDR1 SEHNR and CDR2 FQNEAQ (reference sequence). The CDR3 sequence is 12 residues long. The CDR3 sequence is CASSGQGYGYTF. The CDR3 DNA sequence: TGTGCCAGTTCGGGACAGGGCTATGGCTACACCTTC.

This clone is a singleton in its sample. The chain combines TRBV9 with TRBJ2-1; 7 bases are a match to TRBD2. Germline assignment: CDR1 SGDLS and CDR2 YYNGEE. Trimming at V came to 4 bases and at J to 8 bases, leaving 15 bases not matched to a gene. The CDR3 has 16 residues. The CDR3 region is CASSSTEGGGTDEQFF. In nucleotides, the CDR3 is TGTGCCAGCAGCTCGACGGAGGGCGGGGGTACCGATGAGCAGTTCTTC.

The V gene is TRBV5-6, the J gene TRBJ1-2; 8 positions agree with TRBD1. This CDR3 contains 16 residues. Germline V CDR1 and CDR2: SGHDT, YYEEEE. J lost 4 bases, V lost 4 bases, and 12 bases had no gene match. This chain's CDR3 is CASSPWRTGTPYGYTF. CDR3 sequence (DNA): TGTGCCAGCAGCCCTTGGAGGACAGGGACACCCTATGGCTACACCTTC.

As DNA, the CDR3 is TGTGCCAGTAGTATTCCCCCGGGTGGCAATCAGCCCCAGCATTTT. Protein: CASSIPPGGNQPQHF. This chain uses TRBV19 with TRBJ1-5; unclear D gene. This CDR3 is built from 15 residues. V lost 3 bases and J 2 bases, leaving 11 bases between the germline ends. The V gene's germline CDR1 is LNHDA and CDR2 SQIVND (reference sequence). Drawing the rest from reference TRBV19 and TRBJ1-5, the complete variable domain is DGGITQSPKYLFRKEGQNVTLSCEQNLNHDAMYWYRQDPGQGLRLIYYSQIVNDFQKGDIAEGYSVSREKKESFPLTVTSAQKNPTAFYLCASSIPPGGNQPQHFGDGTRLSIL.

The V and J genes are TRBV7-3 and TRBJ2-2; D ambiguous. This CDR3 region has 14 residues. V was pared by 5 bases and J by 10 bases, with 17 bases between. The germline CDR1 and CDR2 sequences are SGHTA and FQGTGA. CDR3 in amino acids: CASSPMGRPKELFF. CDR3 in DNA: TGTGCCAGCAGCCCCATGGGCAGGCCGAAGGAGCTGTTTTTT.

V usage is TRBV7-8 and J usage is TRBJ1-2; the D is unclear. This CDR3 spans 15 amino acids. CDR1 and CDR2 from the germline V gene are SGHVS and FQNEAQ. Trimming shortened V by 2 bases and J by 4 bases, and 14 bases separated the two germline ends. The CDR3 loop is CASSLSTTAGYGYTF. The CDR3, as DNA: TGTGCCAGCAGCTTATCTACGACCGCGGGCTATGGCTACACCTTC.

The V call is TRBV19, the J call TRBJ2-1, with D perhaps TRBD2 (6 bases). The germline V gene has CDR1 LNHDA and CDR2 SQIVND (reference sequence). The CDR3 sequence is 15 residues long. With 9 bases removed from V and 3 bases from J, the gap between germline ends came to 18 bases. This CDR3 is CASQVMGTDYNEQFF. DNA for the CDR3: TGTGCCAGCCAAGTAATGGGGACTGACTACAATGAGCAGTTCTTC.

J is TRBJ1-3 and V is TRBV2, with 8 bases that match TRBD1. This CDR3 comprises 13 residues. Germline CDR1 and CDR2: SNHLY and FYNNEI. J lost 3 bases, V lost 8 bases, and 3 bases had no gene match. In nucleotides, the CDR3 is TGTGCCAGCTATGACAGGGGTGGAAACACCATATATTTT. Amino acids: CASYDRGGNTIYF.

The rearrangement joins TRBV5-6 to TRBJ2-2, with 10 bases lining up with TRBD1. Losses at the gene ends were 3 bases for V and 9 bases for J; bases not matched to a gene: 14. Germline V gene lookup returns CDR1 SGHDT and CDR2 YYEEEE. CDR3 length: 17 residues. This CDR3 reads CASSSDRGSILSRELFF. Written as DNA, the CDR3 is TGTGCCAGCAGCTCGGACAGGGGGTCAATTCTTTCCAGGGAGCTGTTTTTT.

This CDR3 reads CASSSGQNTGELFF. CDR3 DNA sequence: TGTGCCAGCAGCTCGGGACAGAACACCGGGGAGCTGTTTTTT. The V gene is TRBV5-6, the J gene TRBJ2-2; tentative D call: TRBD1 (6 bases). CDR1 SGHDT and CDR2 YYEEEE come from the germline V gene. The length of the CDR3 is 14 residues. V dropped 3 bases and J dropped 1 base, with 7 bases sitting between them.